This T cell receptor beta chain was obtained from a study of blood T cell repertoires in COVID-19. At the level of the study: The United States, Italy and Spain were the sources of the acute and convalescent COVID-19 samples.

The repertoire was sequenced with immunoSEQ multiplex PCR; TCRdb's copy has only in-frame clones and lacks some. Of some 100,000 clones in the sample, 65% to 90% were seen once. With V trimmed by 4 bases and J by 3 bases, 7 bases remained unmatched. The CDR3 totals 16 residues. CDR1 and CDR2 (germline): SGHDN, FVKESK. The study assigned cohorts using participant-reported clinical history. Recovery among Cohort 3 donors was established by two negative PCRs, clearance, or symptom resolution. This clone was detected a few times. The clonotype comes from a woman between 45 and 60 years old who had recovered from COVID-19. The sample consisted of PBMCs or T cells enriched from blood (not recorded which). The chain employs TRBV14 and TRBJ2-1; TRBD1 aligns across 9 bases. CDR3 in amino acids: CASSPLTGGIYNEQFF. CDR3 DNA: TGTGCCAGCAGCCCTCTAACAGGGGGCATCTACAATGAGCAGTTCTTC. Based on the CDR3 plus reference TRBV14 and TRBJ2-1, the full variable domain is EAGVTQFPSHSVIEKGQTVTLRCDPISGHDNLYWYRRVMGKEIKFLLHFVKESKQDESGMPNNRFLAERTGGTYSTLKVQPAELEDSGVYFCASSPLTGGIYNEQFFGPGTRLTVL.